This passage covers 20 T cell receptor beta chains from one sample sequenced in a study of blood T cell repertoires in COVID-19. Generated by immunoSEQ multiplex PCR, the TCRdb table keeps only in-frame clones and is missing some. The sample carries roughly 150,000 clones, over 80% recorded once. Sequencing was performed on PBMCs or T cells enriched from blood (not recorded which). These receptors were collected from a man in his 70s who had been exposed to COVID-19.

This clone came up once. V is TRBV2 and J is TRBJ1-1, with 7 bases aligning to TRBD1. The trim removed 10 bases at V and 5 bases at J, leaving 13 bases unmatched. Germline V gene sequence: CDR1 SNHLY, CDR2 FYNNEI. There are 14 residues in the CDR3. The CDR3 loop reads CANSGTVIMTEAFF. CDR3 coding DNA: TGTGCCAACTCTGGGACAGTGATTATGACTGAAGCTTTCTTT.

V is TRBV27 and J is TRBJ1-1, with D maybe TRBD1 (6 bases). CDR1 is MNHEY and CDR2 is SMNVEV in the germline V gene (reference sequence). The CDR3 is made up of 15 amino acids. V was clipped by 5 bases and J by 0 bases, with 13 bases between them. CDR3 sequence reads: CASSGLGQLNTEAFF. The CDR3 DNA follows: TGTGCCAGCAGTGGCCTAGGACAGCTGAACACTGAAGCTTTCTTT.

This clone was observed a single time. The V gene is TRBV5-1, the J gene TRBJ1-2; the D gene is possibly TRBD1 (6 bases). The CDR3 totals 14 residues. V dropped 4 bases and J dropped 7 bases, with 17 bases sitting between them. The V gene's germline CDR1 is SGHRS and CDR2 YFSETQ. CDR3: CASSLLQGEGGYTF. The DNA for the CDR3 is TGCGCCAGCAGCCTACTACAGGGAGAGGGTGGCTACACCTTC.

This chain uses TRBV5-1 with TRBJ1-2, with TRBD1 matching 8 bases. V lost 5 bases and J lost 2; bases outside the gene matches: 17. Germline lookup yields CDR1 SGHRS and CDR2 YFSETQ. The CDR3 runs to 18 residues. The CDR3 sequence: CASRGLGQGEGRNYGYTF. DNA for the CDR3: TGCGCCAGCAGGGGCTTAGGACAGGGTGAGGGGCGGAACTATGGCTACACCTTC.

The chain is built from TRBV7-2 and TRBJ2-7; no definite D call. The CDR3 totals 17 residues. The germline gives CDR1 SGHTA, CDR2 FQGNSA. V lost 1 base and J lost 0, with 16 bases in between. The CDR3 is CASSLGVRRGTSYEQYF. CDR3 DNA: TGTGCCAGCAGCTTAGGGGTCCGGAGAGGAACCTCCTACGAGCAGTACTTC.

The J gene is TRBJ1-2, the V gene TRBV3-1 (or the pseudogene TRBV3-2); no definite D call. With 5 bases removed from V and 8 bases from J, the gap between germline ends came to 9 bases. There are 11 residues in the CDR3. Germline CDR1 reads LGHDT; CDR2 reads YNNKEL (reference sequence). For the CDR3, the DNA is TGTGCCAGCAGCACCTCGGGGGGCTACACCTTC. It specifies CASSTSGGYTF.

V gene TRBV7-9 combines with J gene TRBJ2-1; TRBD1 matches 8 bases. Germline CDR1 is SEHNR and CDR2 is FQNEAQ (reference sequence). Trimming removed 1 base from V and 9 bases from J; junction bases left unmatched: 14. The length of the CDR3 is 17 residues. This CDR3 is CASSLVVGQGASSEQFF. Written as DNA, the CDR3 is TGTGCCAGCAGCTTAGTCGTTGGGCAGGGGGCTTCTAGTGAGCAGTTCTTC.

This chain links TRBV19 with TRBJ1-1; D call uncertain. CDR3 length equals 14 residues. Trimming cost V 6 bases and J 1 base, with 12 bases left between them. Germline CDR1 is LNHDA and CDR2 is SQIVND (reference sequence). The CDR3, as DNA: TGTGCCAGTAGCCCTAGCTTAGGGAACACTGAAGCTTTCTTT. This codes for CASSPSLGNTEAFF. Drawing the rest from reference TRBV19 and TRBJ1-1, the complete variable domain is DGGITQSPKYLFRKEGQNVTLSCEQNLNHDAMYWYRQDPGQGLRLIYYSQIVNDFQKGDIAEGYSVSREKKESFPLTVTSAQKNPTAFYLCASSPSLGNTEAFFGQGTRLTVV.

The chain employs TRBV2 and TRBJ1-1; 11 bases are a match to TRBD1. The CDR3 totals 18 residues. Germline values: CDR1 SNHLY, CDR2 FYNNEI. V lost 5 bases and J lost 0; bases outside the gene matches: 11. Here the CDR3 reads CASSRTGGGVGMNTEAFF. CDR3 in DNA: TGTGCCAGCAGTCGGACAGGGGGCGGGGTGGGTATGAACACTGAAGCTTTCTTT.

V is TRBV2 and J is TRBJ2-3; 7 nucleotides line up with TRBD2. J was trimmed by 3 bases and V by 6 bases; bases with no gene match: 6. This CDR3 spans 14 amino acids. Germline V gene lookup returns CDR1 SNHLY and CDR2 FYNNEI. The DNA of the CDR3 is TGTGCCAGCAGCGTTGGGGGGGTGACAGATACGCAGTATTTT. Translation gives CASSVGGVTDTQYF.

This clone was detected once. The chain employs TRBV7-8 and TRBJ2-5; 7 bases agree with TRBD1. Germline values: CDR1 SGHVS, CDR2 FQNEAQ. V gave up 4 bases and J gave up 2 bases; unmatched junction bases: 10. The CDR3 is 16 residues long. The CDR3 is CASSSTLGGPQETQYF. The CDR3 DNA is TGTGCCAGCAGCTCCACCCTAGGGGGCCCTCAAGAGACCCAGTACTTC.

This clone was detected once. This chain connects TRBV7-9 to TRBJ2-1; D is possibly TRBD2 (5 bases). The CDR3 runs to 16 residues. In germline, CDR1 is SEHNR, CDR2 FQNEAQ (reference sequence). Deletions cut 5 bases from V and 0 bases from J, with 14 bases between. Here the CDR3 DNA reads TGTGCCAGCAGCCCCACTAGGCAACGCTCCTACAATGAGCAGTTCTTC. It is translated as CASSPTRQRSYNEQFF.

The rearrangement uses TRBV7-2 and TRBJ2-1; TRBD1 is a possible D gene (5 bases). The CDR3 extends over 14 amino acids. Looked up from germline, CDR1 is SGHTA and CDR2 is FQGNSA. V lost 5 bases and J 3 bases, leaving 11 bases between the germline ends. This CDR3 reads CASSPNRNYNEQFF. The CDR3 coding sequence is TGTGCCAGCAGCCCAAACAGGAACTACAATGAGCAGTTCTTC.

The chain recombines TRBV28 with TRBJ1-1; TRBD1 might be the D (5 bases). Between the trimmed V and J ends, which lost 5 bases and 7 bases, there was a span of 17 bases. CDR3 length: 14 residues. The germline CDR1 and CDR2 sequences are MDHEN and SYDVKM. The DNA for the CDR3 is TGTGCCAGCAGTCCCCCGGGGGGACCGCGTGAAGCTTTCTTT. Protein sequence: CASSPPGGPREAFF.

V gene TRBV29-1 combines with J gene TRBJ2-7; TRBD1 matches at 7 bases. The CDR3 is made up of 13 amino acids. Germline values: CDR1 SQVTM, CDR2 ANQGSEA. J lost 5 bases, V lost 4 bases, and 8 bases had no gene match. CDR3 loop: CSVVRDRANEQYF. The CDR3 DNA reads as TGCAGCGTTGTTCGAGACAGGGCCAACGAGCAGTACTTC.

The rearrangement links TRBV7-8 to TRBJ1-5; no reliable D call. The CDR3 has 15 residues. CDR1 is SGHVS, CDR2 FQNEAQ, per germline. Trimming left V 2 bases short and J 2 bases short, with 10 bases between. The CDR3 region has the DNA TGTGCCAGCAGCTTAAGCGGAAACGGCAATCAGCCCCAGCATTTT. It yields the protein CASSLSGNGNQPQHF.

The CDR3 is CASSTSGYTDTQYF. The CDR3 coding sequence is TGTGCCAGCAGTACTAGCGGATACACAGATACGCAGTATTTT. This chain uses TRBV2 with TRBJ2-3, with TRBD2 matching over 8 bases. The CDR3 loop spans 14 amino acids. Germline lookup yields CDR1 SNHLY and CDR2 FYNNEI. V trimming: 5 bases; J trimming: 2 bases; junction bases outside the gene matches: 3.

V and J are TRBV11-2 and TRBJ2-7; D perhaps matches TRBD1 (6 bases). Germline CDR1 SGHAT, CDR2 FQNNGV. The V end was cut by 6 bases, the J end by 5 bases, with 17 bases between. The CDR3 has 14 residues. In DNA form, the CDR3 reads TGTGCCAGCAGGGAACGACAGGTGGTCCACGAGCAGTACTTC. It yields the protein CASRERQVVHEQYF.

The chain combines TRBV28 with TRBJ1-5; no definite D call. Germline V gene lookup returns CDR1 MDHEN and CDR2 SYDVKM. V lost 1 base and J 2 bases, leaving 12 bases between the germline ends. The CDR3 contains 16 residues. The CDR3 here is CASSLSWLARNQPQHF. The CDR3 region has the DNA TGTGCCAGCAGTTTATCCTGGTTGGCACGCAATCAGCCCCAGCATTTT.

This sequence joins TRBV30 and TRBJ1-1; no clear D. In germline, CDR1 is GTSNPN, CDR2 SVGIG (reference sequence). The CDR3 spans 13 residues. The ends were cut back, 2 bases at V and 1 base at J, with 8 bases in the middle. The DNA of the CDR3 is TGTGCCTGGAGTTTCAATTCGAACACTGAAGCTTTCTTT. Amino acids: CAWSFNSNTEAFF.